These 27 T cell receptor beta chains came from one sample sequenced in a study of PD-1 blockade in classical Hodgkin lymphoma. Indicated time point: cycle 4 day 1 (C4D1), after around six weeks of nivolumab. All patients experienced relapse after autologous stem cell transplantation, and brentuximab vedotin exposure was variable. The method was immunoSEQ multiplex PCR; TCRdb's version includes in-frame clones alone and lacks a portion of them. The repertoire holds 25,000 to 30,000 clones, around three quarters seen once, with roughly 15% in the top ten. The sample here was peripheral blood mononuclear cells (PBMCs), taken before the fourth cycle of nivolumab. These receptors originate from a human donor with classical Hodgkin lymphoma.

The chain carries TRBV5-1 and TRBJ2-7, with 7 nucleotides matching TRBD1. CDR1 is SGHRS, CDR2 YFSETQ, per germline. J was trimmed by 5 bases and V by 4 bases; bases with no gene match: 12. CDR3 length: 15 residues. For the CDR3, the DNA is TGCGCCAGCAGCGGACCTGGACAGGTGGGTCACGAGCAGTACTTC. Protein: CASSGPGQVGHEQYF.

Here the CDR3 reads CASSVTDYNEQFF. In nucleotides, the CDR3 is TGTGCCAGTAGTGTGACAGATTACAATGAGCAGTTCTTC. This rearrangement joins TRBV19 to TRBJ2-1, with D possibly TRBD1 on 5 matching bases. This CDR3 contains 13 residues. V was trimmed by 5 bases and J by 4 bases, leaving 9 bases between them. Germline CDR1 LNHDA, CDR2 SQIVND (reference sequence).

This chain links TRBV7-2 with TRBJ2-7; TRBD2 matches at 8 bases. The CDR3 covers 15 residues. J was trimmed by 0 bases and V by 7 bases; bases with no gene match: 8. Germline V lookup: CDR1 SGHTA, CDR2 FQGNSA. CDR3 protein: CASNPIAGSSYEQYF. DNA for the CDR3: TGTGCCAGCAACCCGATAGCGGGAAGCTCCTACGAGCAGTACTTC.

The chain's CDR3 is CASSFGTGLTYEQYF. CDR3 in DNA: TGTGCCAGCAGCTTCGGGACAGGGTTGACCTACGAGCAGTACTTC. The V and J genes are TRBV7-6 and TRBJ2-7, with 9 positions matching TRBD1. The germline V gene encodes CDR1 SGHVS and CDR2 FNYEAQ. This CDR3 has 15 residues. With 3 bases clipped from V and 2 bases from J, the junction kept 5 bases outside the gene matches.

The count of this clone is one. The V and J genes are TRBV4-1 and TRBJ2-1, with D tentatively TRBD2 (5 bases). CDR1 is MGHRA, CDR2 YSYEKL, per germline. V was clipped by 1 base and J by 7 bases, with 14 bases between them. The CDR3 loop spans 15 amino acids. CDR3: CASSQGGVGWNEQFF. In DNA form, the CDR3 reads TGCGCCAGCAGCCAAGGGGGAGTTGGTTGGAATGAGCAGTTCTTC.

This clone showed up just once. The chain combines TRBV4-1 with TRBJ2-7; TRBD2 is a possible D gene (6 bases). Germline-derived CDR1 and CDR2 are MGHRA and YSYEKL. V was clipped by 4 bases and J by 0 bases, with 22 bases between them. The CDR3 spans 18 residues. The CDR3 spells CASSPIRGTGLSSYEQYF. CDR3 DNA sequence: TGCGCCAGCAGCCCAATCCGGGGGACCGGACTAAGCTCCTACGAGCAGTACTTC.

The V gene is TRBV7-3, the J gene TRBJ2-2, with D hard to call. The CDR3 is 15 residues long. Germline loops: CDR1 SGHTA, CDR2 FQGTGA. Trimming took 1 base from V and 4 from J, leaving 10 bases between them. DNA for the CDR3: TGTGCCAGCAGCTTAATTGGGGAAGGCACCGGGGAGCTGTTTTTT. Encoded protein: CASSLIGEGTGELFF. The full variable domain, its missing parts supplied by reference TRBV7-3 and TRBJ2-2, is GAGVSQTPSNKVTEKGKYVELRCDPISGHTALYWYRQSLGQGPEFLIYFQGTGAADDSGLPNDRFFAVRPEGSVSTLKIQRTERGDSAVYLCASSLIGEGTGELFFGEGSRLTVL.

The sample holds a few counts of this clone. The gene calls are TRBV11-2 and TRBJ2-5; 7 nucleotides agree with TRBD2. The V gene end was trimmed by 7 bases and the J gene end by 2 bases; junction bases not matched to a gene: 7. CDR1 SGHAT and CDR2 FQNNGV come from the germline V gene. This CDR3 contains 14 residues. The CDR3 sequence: CASNAGVGQETQYF. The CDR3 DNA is TGTGCCAGCAACGCGGGAGTGGGGCAAGAGACCCAGTACTTC.

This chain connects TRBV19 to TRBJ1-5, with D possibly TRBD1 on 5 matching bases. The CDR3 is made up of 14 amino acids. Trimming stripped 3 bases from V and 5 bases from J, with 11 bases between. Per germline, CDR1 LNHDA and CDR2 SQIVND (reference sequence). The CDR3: CASSIAGGDQPQHF. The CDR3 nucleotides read TGTGCCAGTAGTATCGCCGGGGGTGATCAGCCCCAGCATTTT. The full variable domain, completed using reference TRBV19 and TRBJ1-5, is DGGITQSPKYLFRKEGQNVTLSCEQNLNHDAMYWYRQDPGQGLRLIYYSQIVNDFQKGDIAEGYSVSREKKESFPLTVTSAQKNPTAFYLCASSIAGGDQPQHFGDGTRLSIL.

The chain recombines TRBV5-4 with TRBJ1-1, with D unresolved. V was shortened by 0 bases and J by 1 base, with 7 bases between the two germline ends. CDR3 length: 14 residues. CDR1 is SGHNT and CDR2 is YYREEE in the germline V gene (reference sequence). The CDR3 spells CASSLGSQNTEAFF. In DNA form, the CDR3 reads TGTGCCAGCAGCTTGGGCAGCCAGAACACTGAAGCTTTCTTT.

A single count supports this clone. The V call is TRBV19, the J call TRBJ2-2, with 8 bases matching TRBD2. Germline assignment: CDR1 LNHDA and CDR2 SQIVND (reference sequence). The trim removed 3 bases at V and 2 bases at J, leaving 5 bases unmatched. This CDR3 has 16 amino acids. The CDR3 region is CASSMRAGVNTGELFF. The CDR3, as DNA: TGTGCCAGTAGTATGAGAGCGGGAGTTAACACCGGGGAGCTGTTTTTT.

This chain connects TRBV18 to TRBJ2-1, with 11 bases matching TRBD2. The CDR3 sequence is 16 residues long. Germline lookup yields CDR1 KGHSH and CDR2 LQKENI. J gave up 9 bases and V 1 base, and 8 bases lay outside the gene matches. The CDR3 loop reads CASSPLATSGSGEQFF. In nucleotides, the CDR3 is TGTGCCAGCTCACCACTGGCTACTAGCGGGAGTGGTGAGCAGTTCTTC.

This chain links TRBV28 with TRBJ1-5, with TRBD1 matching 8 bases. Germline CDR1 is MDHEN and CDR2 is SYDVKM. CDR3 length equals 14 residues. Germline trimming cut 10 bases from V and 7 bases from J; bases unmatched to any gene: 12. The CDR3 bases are TGTGCCAACTCTCCGGGACAGGTGGAACAGCCCCAGCATTTT. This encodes CANSPGQVEQPQHF.

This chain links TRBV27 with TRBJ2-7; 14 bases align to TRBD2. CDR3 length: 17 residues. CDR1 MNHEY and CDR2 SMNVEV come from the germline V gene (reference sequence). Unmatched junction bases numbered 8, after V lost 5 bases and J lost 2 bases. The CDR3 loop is CASSRSGLAGAPYEQYF. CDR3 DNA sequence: TGTGCCAGCAGTCGATCGGGACTAGCGGGAGCCCCCTACGAGCAGTACTTC.

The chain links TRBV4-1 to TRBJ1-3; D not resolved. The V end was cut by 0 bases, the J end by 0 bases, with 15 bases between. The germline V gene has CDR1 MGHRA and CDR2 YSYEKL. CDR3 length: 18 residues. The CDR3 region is CASSQDRADVYSGNTIYF. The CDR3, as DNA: TGCGCCAGCAGCCAAGACCGTGCGGACGTCTACTCTGGAAACACCATATATTTT.

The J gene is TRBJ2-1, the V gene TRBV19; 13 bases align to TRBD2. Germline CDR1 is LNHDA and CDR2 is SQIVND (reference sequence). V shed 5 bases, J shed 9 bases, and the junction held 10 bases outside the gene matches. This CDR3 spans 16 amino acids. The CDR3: CASSSRTSGGPGEQFF. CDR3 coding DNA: TGTGCCAGTAGTTCCCGGACTAGCGGGGGCCCCGGTGAGCAGTTCTTC. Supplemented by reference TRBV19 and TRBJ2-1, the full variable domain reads DGGITQSPKYLFRKEGQNVTLSCEQNLNHDAMYWYRQDPGQGLRLIYYSQIVNDFQKGDIAEGYSVSREKKESFPLTVTSAQKNPTAFYLCASSSRTSGGPGEQFFGPGTRLTVL.

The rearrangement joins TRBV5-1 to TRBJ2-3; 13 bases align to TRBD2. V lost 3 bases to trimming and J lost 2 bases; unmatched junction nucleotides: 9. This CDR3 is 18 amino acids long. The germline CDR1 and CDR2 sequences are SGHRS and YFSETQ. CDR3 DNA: TGCGCCAGCAGCTCTTCGACTAGCGGGAGGTCGACCACAGATACGCAGTATTTT. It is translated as CASSSSTSGRSTTDTQYF.

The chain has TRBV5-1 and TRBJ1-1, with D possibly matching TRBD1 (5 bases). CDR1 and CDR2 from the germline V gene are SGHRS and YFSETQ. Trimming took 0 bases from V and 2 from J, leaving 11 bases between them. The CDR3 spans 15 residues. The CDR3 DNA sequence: TGCGCCAGCAGCTTGGGCGGGGGGATTAACACTGAAGCTTTCTTT. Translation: CASSLGGGINTEAFF.

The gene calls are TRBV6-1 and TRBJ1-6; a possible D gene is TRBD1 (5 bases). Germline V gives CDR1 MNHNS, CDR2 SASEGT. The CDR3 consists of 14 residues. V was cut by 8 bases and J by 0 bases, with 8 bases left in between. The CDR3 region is CASGGDSYNSPLHF. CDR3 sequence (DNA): TGTGCCAGCGGGGGGGACTCCTATAATTCACCCCTCCACTTT.

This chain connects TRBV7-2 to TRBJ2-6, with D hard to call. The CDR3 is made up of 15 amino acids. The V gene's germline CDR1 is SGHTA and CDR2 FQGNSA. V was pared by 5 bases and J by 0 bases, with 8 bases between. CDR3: CASSLQSSGANVLTF. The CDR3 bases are TGTGCCAGCAGCCTACAGAGCTCTGGGGCCAACGTCCTGACTTTC.

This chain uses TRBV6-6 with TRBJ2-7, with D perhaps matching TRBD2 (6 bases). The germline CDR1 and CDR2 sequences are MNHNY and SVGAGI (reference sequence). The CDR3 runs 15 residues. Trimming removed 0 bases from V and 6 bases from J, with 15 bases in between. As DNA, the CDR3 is TGTGCCAGCAGTTACTCGATGGGACTGACGGGCGAGCAGTACTTC. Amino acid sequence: CASSYSMGLTGEQYF.

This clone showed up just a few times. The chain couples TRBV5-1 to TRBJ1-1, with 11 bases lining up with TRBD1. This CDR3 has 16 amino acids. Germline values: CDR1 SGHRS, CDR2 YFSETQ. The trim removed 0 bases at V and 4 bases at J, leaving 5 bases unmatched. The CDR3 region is CASSLGTGTGGTEAFF. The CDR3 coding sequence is TGCGCCAGCAGCTTGGGAACCGGGACAGGGGGCACTGAAGCTTTCTTT.

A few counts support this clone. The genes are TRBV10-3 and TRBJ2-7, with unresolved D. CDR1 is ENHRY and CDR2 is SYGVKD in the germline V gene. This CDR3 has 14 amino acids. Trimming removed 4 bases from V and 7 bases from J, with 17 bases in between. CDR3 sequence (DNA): TGTGCCATCAGTGTGTCAGTACTGGCTTGGGAGCAGTACTTC. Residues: CAISVSVLAWEQYF.

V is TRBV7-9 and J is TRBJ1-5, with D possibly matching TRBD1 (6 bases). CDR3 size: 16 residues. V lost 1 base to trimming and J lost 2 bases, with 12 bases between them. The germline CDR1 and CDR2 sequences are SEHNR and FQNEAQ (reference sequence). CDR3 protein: CASSLEAGVGNQPQHF. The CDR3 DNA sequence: TGTGCCAGCAGCTTAGAAGCAGGGGTGGGCAATCAGCCCCAGCATTTT.

CDR3 nucleotide sequence: TGTGCCAGCAGCATACCGGGACAGGGCGCCGAGACCCAGTACTTC. Residues: CASSIPGQGAETQYF. V and J are TRBV5-5 and TRBJ2-5; TRBD1 aligns across 9 bases. The junction had 9 bases not matched to a gene; V was cut back by 4 bases and J by 5 bases. CDR1 SGHKS and CDR2 YYEKEE come from the germline V gene (reference sequence). The CDR3 sequence is 15 residues long.

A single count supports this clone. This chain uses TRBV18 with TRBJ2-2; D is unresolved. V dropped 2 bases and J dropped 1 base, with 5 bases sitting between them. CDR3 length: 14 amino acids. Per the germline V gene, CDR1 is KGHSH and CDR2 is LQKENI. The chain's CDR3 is CASSPGLNTGELFF. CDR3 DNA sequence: TGTGCCAGCTCACCAGGGCTGAACACCGGGGAGCTGTTTTTT.

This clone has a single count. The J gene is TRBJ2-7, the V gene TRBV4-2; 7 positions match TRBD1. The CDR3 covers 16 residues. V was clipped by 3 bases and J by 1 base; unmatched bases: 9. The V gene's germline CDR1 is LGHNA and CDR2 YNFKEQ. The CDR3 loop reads CASSQDRSIKSYEQYF. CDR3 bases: TGTGCCAGCAGCCAGGACAGGTCCATCAAGTCCTACGAGCAGTACTTC.